This T cell receptor beta chain was captured by sequencing in a study of PD-L1 blockade in urothelial cancer. At the level of the study: Patients initiated atezolizumab in the mid-2010s at 1,200 mg intravenously every 3 weeks.

The repertoire was sequenced with immunoSEQ multiplex PCR; TCRdb's copy has only in-frame clones and lacks some. The sample consists of some 45,000 clones, about nine tenths of them appearing once. The CDR3 is 19 residues long. The V end was cut by 0 bases, the J end by 0 bases, with 16 bases between. CDR1 is SGHDT, CDR2 YYEEEE, per germline. The J gene is TRBJ1-6, the V gene TRBV5-6; D gene unclear. This receptor was identified in an elderly man with urothelial cancer. The source was PBMCs, collected around atezolizumab (anti-PD-L1) treatment. This chain's CDR3 is CASSLGQTRLSSYNSPLHF. The DNA for the CDR3 is TGTGCCAGCAGCTTGGGCCAGACTAGACTCAGCTCCTATAATTCACCCCTCCACTTT. Combining the CDR3 with reference TRBV5-6 and TRBJ1-6 gives the whole variable domain DAGVTQSPTHLIKTRGQQVTLRCSPKSGHDTVSWYQQALGQGPQFIFQYYEEEERQRGNFPDRFSGHQFPNYSSELNVNALLLGDSALYLCASSLGQTRLSSYNSPLHFGNGTRLTVT.